The TCR beta chain described here comes from a study of blood T cell repertoires in COVID-19. As for the study in general: PBMCs, B-cell-depleted T cells, or T cells were the source of the cDNA or gDNA that made up the material.

Germline lookup yields CDR1 SGHRS and CDR2 YFSETQ. CDR3 length: 14 residues. V shed 6 bases and J 5 bases; nucleotides not matched to a gene: 10. One Seattle source followed patients from active infection through their disease course. Per the original data handling: Reference gene primer amplification in the assay estimated nucleated cell counts. The method was immunoSEQ multiplex PCR; TCRdb's version includes in-frame clones alone and lacks a portion of them. V, J and clone size were drawn from that table, and D and trimming were deduced from the DNA. The profile shows 350,000 to 450,000 clones, 87% of them singletons.

The TCR comes from an older woman with COVID-19, enrolled during active disease. The chain has TRBV5-1 and TRBJ1-1, with 7 bases fitting TRBD1. The sample was peripheral blood. CDR3 protein: CASNQNDRETEAFF. For the CDR3, the DNA is TGCGCCAGCAACCAAAACGACAGGGAGACTGAAGCTTTCTTT. Filled out from reference TRBV5-1 and TRBJ1-1, the complete variable domain reads KAGVTQTPRYLIKTRGQQVTLSCSPISGHRSVSWYQQTPGQGLQFLFEYFSETQRNKGNFPGRFSGRQFSNSRSEMNVSTLELGDSALYLCASNQNDRETEAFFGQGTRLTVV.